One and the same sample provided the 7 T cell receptor beta chains below, sequenced in a study of T cells in localized non-small cell lung cancer. Repertoires were generated with immunoSEQ multiplex PCR, while TCRdb's copy carries only in-frame clones and drops some. The sample lists 75,000 to 85,000 clones, 80% occurring once. Specimen: peripheral blood, collected before any cancer treatment. The receptors derive from a female donor over 55 with stage I lung adenocarcinoma.

This clone was seen a few times. V usage is TRBV14 and J usage is TRBJ1-4, with no clear D. Germline CDR1 is SGHDN and CDR2 is FVKESK. The CDR3 is made up of 12 amino acids. V lost 1 base to trimming and J lost 8 bases, with 5 bases between them. The CDR3 sequence is CASSQVWEKLFF. The CDR3, as DNA: TGTGCCAGCAGCCAAGTCTGGGAAAAACTGTTTTTT.

The chain carries TRBV9 and TRBJ2-3; TRBD2 aligns across 9 bases. The germline V gene encodes CDR1 SGDLS and CDR2 YYNGEE. The CDR3 extends over 16 amino acids. V was pared by 1 base and J by 2 bases, with 5 bases of the junction left unmatched. Here the CDR3 DNA reads TGTGCCAGCAGCGTACTGGCTAGCGGGGTCACAGATACGCAGTATTTT. Its translation is CASSVLASGVTDTQYF.

V gene TRBV5-1 combines with J gene TRBJ2-7; D is unresolved. The CDR3 length is 14 residues. V dropped 0 bases and J dropped 0 bases, with 7 bases sitting between them. Germline V CDR1 and CDR2: SGHRS, YFSETQ. The CDR3 reads CASSLAGYSYEQYF. CDR3 bases: TGCGCCAGCAGCTTGGCCGGATACTCCTACGAGCAGTACTTC.

The chain couples TRBV7-2 to TRBJ1-4, with D uncertain. The germline V gene has CDR1 SGHTA and CDR2 FQGNSA. The CDR3 spans 15 residues. V lost 4 bases, J lost 11 bases, and 20 bases lay in between. CDR3 bases: TGTGCCAGCAGCTCCGGTGGGTTCGGAGGAGAGAAACTGTTTTTT. It yields the protein CASSSGGFGGEKLFF.

The V call is TRBV28, the J call TRBJ1-5, with a possible D match to TRBD1 (5 bases). Germline CDR1 reads MDHEN; CDR2 reads SYDVKM. CDR3 length equals 13 residues. V was pared by 11 bases and J by 3 bases, with 14 bases between. In DNA, the CDR3 is TGTGCCTCCCGGGGCAGTTTCAATCAGCCCCAGCATTTT. Translating gives CASRGSFNQPQHF.

The V call is TRBV2, the J call TRBJ2-2, with 11 bases lining up with TRBD1. The CDR3 length is 15 residues. With 6 bases clipped from V and 2 bases from J, the junction kept 2 bases outside the gene matches. Per the germline V gene, CDR1 is SNHLY and CDR2 is FYNNEI. The CDR3 spells CASSGTGGNTGELFF. In DNA form, the CDR3 reads TGTGCCAGCAGCGGGACAGGGGGAAACACCGGGGAGCTGTTTTTT.

The rearrangement uses TRBV5-8 and TRBJ2-2, with D maybe TRBD2 (6 bases). V shed 3 bases and J shed 7 bases, with 13 bases lying between them. The CDR3 is made up of 14 amino acids. Germline values: CDR1 SGHTS, CDR2 YDEGEE. CDR3 loop: CASSWGSAGGELFF. CDR3 coding DNA: TGTGCCAGCAGCTGGGGGTCAGCGGGCGGGGAGCTGTTTTTT.